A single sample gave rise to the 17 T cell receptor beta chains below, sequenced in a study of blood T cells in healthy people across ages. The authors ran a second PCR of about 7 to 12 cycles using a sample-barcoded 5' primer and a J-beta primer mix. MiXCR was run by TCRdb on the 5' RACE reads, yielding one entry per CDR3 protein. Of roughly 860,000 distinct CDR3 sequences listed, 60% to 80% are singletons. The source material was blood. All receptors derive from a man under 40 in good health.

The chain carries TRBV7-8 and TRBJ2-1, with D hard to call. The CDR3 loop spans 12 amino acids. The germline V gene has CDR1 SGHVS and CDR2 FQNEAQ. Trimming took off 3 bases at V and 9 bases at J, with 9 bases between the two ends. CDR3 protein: CASSLRGSEQFF. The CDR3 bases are TGTGCCAGCAGCTTGCGAGGCTCTGAGCAGTTCTTC.

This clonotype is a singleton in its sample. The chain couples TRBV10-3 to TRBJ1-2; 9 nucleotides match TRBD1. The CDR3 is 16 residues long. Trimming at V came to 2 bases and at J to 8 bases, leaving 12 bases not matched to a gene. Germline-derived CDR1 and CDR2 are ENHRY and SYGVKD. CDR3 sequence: CAISELTGTGNGGYTF. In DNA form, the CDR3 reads TGTGCCATCAGTGAGCTAACCGGGACAGGGAATGGCGGCTACACCTTC.

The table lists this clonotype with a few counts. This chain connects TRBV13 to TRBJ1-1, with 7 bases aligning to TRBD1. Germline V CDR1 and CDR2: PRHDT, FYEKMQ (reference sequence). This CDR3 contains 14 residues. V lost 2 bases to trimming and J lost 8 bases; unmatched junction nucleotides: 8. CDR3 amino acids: CASSLSTGVGEAFF. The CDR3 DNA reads TGTGCCAGCAGCTTAAGTACAGGGGTAGGGGAAGCTTTCTTT.

CDR3 residues: CASSLGQGARQPQHF. The CDR3, as DNA: TGTGCCAGCAGCTTGGGGCAGGGGGCGAGGCAGCCCCAGCATTTT. The V and J genes are TRBV5-8 and TRBJ1-5; 8 positions match TRBD1. V dropped 0 bases and J dropped 7; count of bases not matched to a gene: 6. The germline gives CDR1 SGHTS, CDR2 YDEGEE. The CDR3 consists of 15 residues.

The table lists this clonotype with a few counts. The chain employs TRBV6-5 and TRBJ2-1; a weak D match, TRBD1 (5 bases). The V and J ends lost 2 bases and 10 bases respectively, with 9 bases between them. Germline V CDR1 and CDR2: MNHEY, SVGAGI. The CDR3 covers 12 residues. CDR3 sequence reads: CASSYGATEQFF. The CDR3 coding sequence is TGTGCCAGCAGTTACGGGGCGACCGAGCAGTTCTTC.

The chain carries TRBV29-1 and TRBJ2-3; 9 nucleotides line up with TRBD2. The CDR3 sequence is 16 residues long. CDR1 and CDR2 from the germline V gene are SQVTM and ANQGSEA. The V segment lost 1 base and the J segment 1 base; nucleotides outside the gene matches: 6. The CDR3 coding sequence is TGCAGCGTTGAAGGAGTTGAGCGGGGGGGCACAGATACGCAGTATTTT. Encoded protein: CSVEGVERGGTDTQYF.

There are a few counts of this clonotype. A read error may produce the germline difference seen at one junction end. CDR3 DNA sequence: TGTGCTAGCAGACAGGGACAGAGACAAAACATTCAGTACTTC. Translation gives CASRQGQRQNIQYF. V usage is TRBV28 and J usage is TRBJ2-4, with 7 positions matching TRBD1. Germline assignment: CDR1 MDHEN and CDR2 SYDVKM. This CDR3 contains 14 residues.

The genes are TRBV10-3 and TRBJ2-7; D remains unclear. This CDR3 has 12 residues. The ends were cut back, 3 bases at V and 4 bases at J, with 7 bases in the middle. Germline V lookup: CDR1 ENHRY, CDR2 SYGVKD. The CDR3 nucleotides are TGTGCCATCAGTGATTATGATTACGAGCAGTACTTC. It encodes CAISDYDYEQYF.

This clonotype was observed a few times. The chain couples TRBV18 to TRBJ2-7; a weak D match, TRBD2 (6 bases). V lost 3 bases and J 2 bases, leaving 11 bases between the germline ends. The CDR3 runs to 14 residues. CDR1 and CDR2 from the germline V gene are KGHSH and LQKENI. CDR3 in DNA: TGTGCCAGCTCACCTGATTGGGGGGCCTACGAGCAGTACTTC. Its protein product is CASSPDWGAYEQYF.

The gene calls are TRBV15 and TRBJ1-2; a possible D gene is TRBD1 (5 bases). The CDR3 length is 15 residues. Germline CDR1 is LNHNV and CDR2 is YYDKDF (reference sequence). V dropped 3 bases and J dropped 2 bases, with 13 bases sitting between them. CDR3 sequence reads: CATSSASGTNYGYTF. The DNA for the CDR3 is TGTGCCACCAGCAGCGCCTCCGGGACGAACTATGGCTACACCTTC.

CDR3 sequence (DNA): TGTGCCAGCAGTGAAAGCGGGGGGATCAAAAACATTCAGTACTTC. Amino acid sequence: CASSESGGIKNIQYF. V and J are TRBV2 and TRBJ2-4; TRBD2 aligns across 9 bases. J was trimmed by 3 bases and V by 2 bases; bases with no gene match: 2. CDR1 and CDR2 (germline): SNHLY, FYNNEI. The CDR3 loop spans 15 amino acids.

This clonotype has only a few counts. The DNA for the CDR3 is TGTGCCACCAGTGATAGACGGGGGGCTCAAGAGACCCAGTACTTC. Its protein product is CATSDRRGAQETQYF. The chain links TRBV24-1 to TRBJ2-5, with a possible D match to TRBD2 (7 bases). Between the trimmed V and J ends, which lost 3 bases and 2 bases, there was a span of 12 bases. CDR1 is KGHDR, CDR2 SFDVKD, per germline. The CDR3 length is 15 residues.

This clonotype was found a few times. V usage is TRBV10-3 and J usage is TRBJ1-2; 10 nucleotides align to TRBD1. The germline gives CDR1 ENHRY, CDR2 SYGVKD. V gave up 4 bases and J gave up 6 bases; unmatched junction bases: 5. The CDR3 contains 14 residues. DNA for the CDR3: TGTGCCATCAGTGTTGGACAGGGGGATCATGGCTACACCTTC. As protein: CAISVGQGDHGYTF.

The chain's CDR3 is CADGGFSYNEQFF. The DNA of the CDR3 is TGTGCCGACGGGGGTTTCTCCTACAATGAGCAGTTCTTC. The chain combines TRBV7-9 with TRBJ2-1, with D possibly being TRBD2 (6 bases). Per the germline V gene, CDR1 is SEHNR and CDR2 is FQNEAQ (reference sequence). Trimming stripped 11 bases from V and 0 bases from J, with 11 bases between. This CDR3 region has 13 residues.

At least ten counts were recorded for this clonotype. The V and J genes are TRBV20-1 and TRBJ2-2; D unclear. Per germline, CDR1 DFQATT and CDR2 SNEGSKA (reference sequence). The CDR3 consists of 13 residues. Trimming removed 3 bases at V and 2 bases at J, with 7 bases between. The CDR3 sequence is CSASFFNTGELFF. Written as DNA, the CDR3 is TGCAGTGCTAGCTTTTTCAACACCGGGGAGCTGTTTTTT.

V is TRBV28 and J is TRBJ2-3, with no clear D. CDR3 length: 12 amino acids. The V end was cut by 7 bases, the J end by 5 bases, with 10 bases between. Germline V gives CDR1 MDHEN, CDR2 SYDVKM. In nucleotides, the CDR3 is TGTGCCAGCATTGCTTGGGGAGATACGCAGTATTTT. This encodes CASIAWGDTQYF.

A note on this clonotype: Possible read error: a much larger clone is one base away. The DNA for the CDR3 is TGCGCCAGCAGCCAAGTGGGGTGGGACTATGGCTACACCTTC. Its protein is CASSQVGWDYGYTF. The J gene is TRBJ1-2, the V gene TRBV4-3; D unclear. The germline CDR1 and CDR2 sequences are LGHNA and YSLEER. The V end lost 1 base, the J end lost 3 bases, and 9 bases lay between the germline ends. The CDR3 is 14 residues long.